This TCR beta chain stems from a study of neurological immune-mediated disorders. General study results and limits: Among expanded clones, no CDR3 amino acid sequences were shared across subjects, a pattern suggesting private repertoires in all groups. Patients with HTLV-1-associated myelopathy had the highest level of TCR clonal expansion, whereas patients with multiple sclerosis had the lowest level, falling beneath the level found in healthy controls.

V was cut by 1 base and J by 3 bases, with 9 bases left in between. The CDR3 covers 15 residues. From germline, CDR1 is SGHVS and CDR2 FNYEAQ. The study built unsorted libraries from 2 million PBMCs kept at -80 C. This clonotype was detected ten times or more. Its specificity is not known. 5'RACE employing 10-nucleotide random UMIs yielded the cDNA. TCRdb analysed the 5' RACE reads with MiXCR anew, one entry per CDR3 protein. The sample has approximately 36,000 distinct CDR3 sequences, approximately 14% seen once. This chain connects TRBV7-6 to TRBJ2-2; perhaps TRBD1 as D (6 bases). The sequenced material came from PBMCs. This clonotype was obtained from a woman aged 45 to 65 with HTLV-1-associated myelopathy (HAM/TSP). CDR3: CASSLGGLYTGELFF. Written as DNA, the CDR3 is TGTGCCAGCAGCTTAGGGGGGCTATACACCGGGGAGCTGTTTTTT.